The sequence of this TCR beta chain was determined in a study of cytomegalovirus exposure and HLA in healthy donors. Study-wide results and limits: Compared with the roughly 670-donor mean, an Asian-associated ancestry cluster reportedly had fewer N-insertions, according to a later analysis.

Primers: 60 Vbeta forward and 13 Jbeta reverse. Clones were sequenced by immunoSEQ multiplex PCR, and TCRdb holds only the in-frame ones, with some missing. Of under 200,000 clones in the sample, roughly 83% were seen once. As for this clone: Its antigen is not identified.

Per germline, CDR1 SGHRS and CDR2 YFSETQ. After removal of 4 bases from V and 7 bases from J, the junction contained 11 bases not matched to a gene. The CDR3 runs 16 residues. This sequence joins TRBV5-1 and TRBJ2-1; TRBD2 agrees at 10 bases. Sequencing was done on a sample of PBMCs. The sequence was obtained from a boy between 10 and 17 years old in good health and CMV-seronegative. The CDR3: CASSAGLSGGANEQFF. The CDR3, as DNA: TGCGCCAGCAGCGCCGGACTAAGCGGGGGGGCGAATGAGCAGTTCTTC.